This T cell receptor beta chain was sequenced in a study of CD8 T cells in Susac syndrome. RNA was extracted with the RNeasy kit, and a quantity of roughly 0.5 to 1 ug was reverse transcribed using random hexamers. Amplification of TCR beta CDR3 across 54 Vbeta and 13 Jbeta was performed with immunoSEQ multiplex PCR. TCRdb passed the immunoSEQ multiplex PCR reads through MiXCR, listing each CDR3 protein once. The table shows tens of thousands of distinct CDR3 sequences, with roughly 90% occurring only once. V gave up 0 bases and J gave up 1 base, with 3 bases separating them. Germline assignment: CDR1 LNHDA and CDR2 SQIVND (reference sequence). This CDR3 is built from 13 residues. CD8+ and CD4+ blood T cells underwent TCR beta sequencing. The study used treatment-naive patients who had stable or active relapsing-remitting disease as multiple sclerosis controls. The CD8+ and CD4+ T cells were negatively isolated, with the TEMRA cells enriched by FACS.

This receptor was identified in a human donor with multiple sclerosis. The sequenced sample consisted of CD8+ T cells from PBMCs. This chain joins TRBV19 and TRBJ1-1, with D uncertain. The chain's CDR3 is CASSIDRNTEAFF. DNA for the CDR3: TGTGCCAGTAGTATAGACCGGAACACTGAAGCTTTCTTT.